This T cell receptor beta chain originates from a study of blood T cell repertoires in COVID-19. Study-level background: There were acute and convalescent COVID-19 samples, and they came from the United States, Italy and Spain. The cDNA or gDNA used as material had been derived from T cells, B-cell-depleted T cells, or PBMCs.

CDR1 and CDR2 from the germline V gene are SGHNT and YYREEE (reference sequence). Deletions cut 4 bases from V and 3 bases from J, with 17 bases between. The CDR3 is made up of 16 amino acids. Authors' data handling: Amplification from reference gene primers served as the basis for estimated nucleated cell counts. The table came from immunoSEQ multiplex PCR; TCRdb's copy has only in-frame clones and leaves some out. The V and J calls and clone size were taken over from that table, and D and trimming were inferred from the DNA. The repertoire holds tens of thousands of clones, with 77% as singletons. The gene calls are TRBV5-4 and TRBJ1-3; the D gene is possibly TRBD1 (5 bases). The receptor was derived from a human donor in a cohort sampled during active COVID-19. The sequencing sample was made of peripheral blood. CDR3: CASSLGPAGGGNTIYF. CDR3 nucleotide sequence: TGTGCCAGCAGCCTGGGACCGGCCGGCGGTGGAAACACCATATATTTT.